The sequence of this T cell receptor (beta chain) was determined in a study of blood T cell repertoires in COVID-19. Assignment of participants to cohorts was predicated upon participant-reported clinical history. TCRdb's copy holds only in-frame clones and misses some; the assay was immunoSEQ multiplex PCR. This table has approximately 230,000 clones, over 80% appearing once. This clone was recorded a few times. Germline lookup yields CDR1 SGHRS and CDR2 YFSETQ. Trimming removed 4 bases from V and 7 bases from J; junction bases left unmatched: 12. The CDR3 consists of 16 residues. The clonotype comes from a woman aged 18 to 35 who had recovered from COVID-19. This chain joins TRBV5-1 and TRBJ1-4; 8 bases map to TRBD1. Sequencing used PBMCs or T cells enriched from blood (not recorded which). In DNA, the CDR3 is TGCGCCAGCAGCAGCGGACAGGGTGGGGTATCTGAAAAACTGTTTTTT. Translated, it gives CASSSGQGGVSEKLFF. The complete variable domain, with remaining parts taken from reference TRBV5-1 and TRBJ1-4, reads KAGVTQTPRYLIKTRGQQVTLSCSPISGHRSVSWYQQTPGQGLQFLFEYFSETQRNKGNFPGRFSGRQFSNSRSEMNVSTLELGDSALYLCASSSGQGGVSEKLFFGSGTQLSVL.